This TCR beta chain was profiled in a study of shared clonotypes between healthy human individuals. The study's findings and limits: The study generally estimated greater richness for naive than memory subsets.

Trimming left V 8 bases short and J 5 bases short, with 9 bases between. This CDR3 is 12 amino acids long. Per the germline V gene, CDR1 is LNHDA and CDR2 is SQIVND (reference sequence). Only CD45RO-negative cells positively selected for CCR7 counted as naive CD8 cells, so terminally differentiated effector memory CD45RA+ cells were excluded. Profiled with immunoSEQ multiplex PCR; TCRdb holds only in-frame clones, not every one. This repertoire shows about 2.1 million clones, about 93% found once; its top ten account for more than 1.5%. Turning to this clone: The antigen is unknown.

The rearrangement links TRBV19 to TRBJ2-2; D not certain. The TCR comes from a young man in good health. Some clones in this sample may be carry-over from other donors' samples. The sample taken for sequencing was naive CD8+ T cells from PBMCs. For the CDR3, the DNA is TGTGCCAGTTATACATTGACCGGGGAGCTGTTTTTT. Its translation: CASYTLTGELFF.